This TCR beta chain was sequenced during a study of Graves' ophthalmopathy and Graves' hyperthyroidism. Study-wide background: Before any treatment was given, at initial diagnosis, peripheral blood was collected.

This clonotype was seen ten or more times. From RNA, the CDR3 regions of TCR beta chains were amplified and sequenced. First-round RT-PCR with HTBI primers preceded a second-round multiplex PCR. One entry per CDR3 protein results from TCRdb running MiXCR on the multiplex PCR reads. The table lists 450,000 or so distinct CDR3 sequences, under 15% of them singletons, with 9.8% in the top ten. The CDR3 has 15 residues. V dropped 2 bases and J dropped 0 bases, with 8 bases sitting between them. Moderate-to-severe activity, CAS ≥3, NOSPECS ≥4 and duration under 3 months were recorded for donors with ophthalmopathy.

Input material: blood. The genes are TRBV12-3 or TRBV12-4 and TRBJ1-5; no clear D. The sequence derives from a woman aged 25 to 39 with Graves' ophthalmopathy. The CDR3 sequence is CASSLQGNSNQPQHF. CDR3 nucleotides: TGTGCCAGCAGTTTACAAGGAAATAGCAATCAGCCCCAGCATTTT.